The 27 T cell receptor beta chains below were found in one sample sequenced in a study of cytomegalovirus exposure and HLA in healthy donors. PCR involved 60 Vbeta and 13 Jbeta primers. The repertoire was sequenced with immunoSEQ multiplex PCR; TCRdb's copy has only in-frame clones and lacks some. Seen here are some 200,000 clones, roughly 80% observed once, and the top ten hold less than 4.5%. What was sequenced was PBMCs. These receptors all stem from a man between 45 and 60 years old in good health and CMV-seronegative.

This chain joins TRBV5-1 and TRBJ2-3; 9 bases align to TRBD1. In germline, CDR1 is SGHRS, CDR2 YFSETQ. The CDR3 has 18 amino acids. The V segment lost 0 bases and the J segment 2 bases; nucleotides outside the gene matches: 10. The CDR3 region has the DNA TGCGCCAGCAGCTTGGGACGTGGACAGGGGATGGCCACAGATACGCAGTATTTT. Residues: CASSLGRGQGMATDTQYF.

This chain links TRBV19 with TRBJ2-7, with 11 bases fitting TRBD2. This CDR3 comprises 15 residues. V dropped 4 bases and J dropped 0; count of bases not matched to a gene: 2. The germline CDR1 and CDR2 sequences are LNHDA and SQIVND (reference sequence). Here the CDR3 DNA reads TGTGCCAGTAGTAAACTAGCGGGGGCCTCCTACGAGCAGTACTTC. Its protein is CASSKLAGASYEQYF.

Here the CDR3 reads CASSLEGGNTEAFF. The CDR3 nucleotides read TGTGCCAGCAGCTTAGAAGGGGGGAACACTGAAGCTTTCTTT. V and J are TRBV7-2 and TRBJ1-1, with a weak D call TRBD1 (6 bases). Trimming shortened V by 1 base and J by 1 base, and 7 bases separated the two germline ends. Germline CDR1 and CDR2: SGHTA and FQGNSA. This CDR3 is 14 amino acids long.

The chain is built from TRBV4-1 and TRBJ1-2, with 7 bases that match TRBD1. Germline V gene lookup returns CDR1 MGHRA and CDR2 YSYEKL. The V gene end was trimmed by 3 bases and the J gene end by 4 bases; junction bases not matched to a gene: 5. The CDR3 has 14 residues. The CDR3 loop is CASSQSTGPYGYTF. The CDR3 nucleotides read TGCGCCAGCAGCCAGTCGACAGGGCCCTATGGCTACACCTTC.

The chain employs TRBV7-2 and TRBJ2-2, with D possibly TRBD2 on 5 matching bases. CDR3 length: 15 residues. V was clipped by 6 bases and J by 2 bases, with 13 bases between them. Germline V gene data show CDR1 as SGHTA and CDR2 as FQGNSA. The CDR3 DNA follows: TGTGCCAGCAGGGGTGGGAGCGGTAACACCGGGGAGCTGTTTTTT. It yields the protein CASRGGSGNTGELFF.

The V call is TRBV5-4, the J call TRBJ2-5, with D possibly matching TRBD2 (6 bases). Trimming stripped 0 bases from V and 5 bases from J, with 11 bases between. Looked up from germline, CDR1 is SGHNT and CDR2 is YYREEE (reference sequence). This CDR3 region has 14 residues. This CDR3 is CASSLAGVTETQYF. The CDR3 nucleotides are TGTGCCAGCAGCTTGGCGGGGGTTACGGAGACCCAGTACTTC.

The chain's CDR3 is CASSELAGGQETQYF. CDR3 coding DNA: TGTGCCAGCAGTGAACTAGCGGGGGGGCAAGAGACCCAGTACTTC. The chain is built from TRBV6-1 and TRBJ2-5; 12 bases are shared with TRBD2. The CDR3 has 15 amino acids. Per the germline V gene, CDR1 is MNHNS and CDR2 is SASEGT. After removal of 2 bases from V and 2 bases from J, the junction contained 0 bases not matched to a gene.

V usage is TRBV6-5 and J usage is TRBJ2-1; 10 bases line up with TRBD1. The V gene's germline CDR1 is MNHEY and CDR2 SVGAGI. This CDR3 has 15 amino acids. The ends lost 8 bases at V and 5 bases at J; junction bases unmatched: 9. The CDR3 nucleotides read TGTGCCAGCGGGAGGACGGGGACAGGGGACAATGAGCAGTTCTTC. Translation gives CASGRTGTGDNEQFF.

This chain connects TRBV6-5 to TRBJ1-2; 8 bases agree with TRBD1. There are 13 residues in the CDR3. In germline, CDR1 is MNHEY, CDR2 SVGAGI. The V and J ends lost 8 bases and 8 bases, in that order; junction bases with no gene match: 10. CDR3 region: CASAGGVSLGYTF. CDR3 DNA: TGTGCCAGCGCAGGGGGCGTATCTTTGGGCTACACCTTC.

The rearrangement uses TRBV6-1 and TRBJ2-1; D is unclear. V gave up 5 bases and J gave up 10 bases, with 18 bases separating them. The CDR3 has 14 amino acids. CDR1 MNHNS and CDR2 SASEGT come from the germline V gene. The CDR3 reads CASSSQTRVREQFF. CDR3 in DNA: TGTGCCAGCAGTTCACAGACCCGTGTGCGAGAGCAGTTCTTC.

This rearrangement joins TRBV13 to TRBJ1-5, with 7 positions matching TRBD1. The J segment lost 4 bases and the V segment lost 0 bases, leaving 3 bases of the junction unmatched. Looked up from germline, CDR1 is PRHDT and CDR2 is FYEKMQ (reference sequence). This CDR3 is built from 15 residues. The CDR3 bases are TGTGCCAGCAGCTTAGGCCGACAGGGAAATCAGCCCCAGCATTTT. Amino acids: CASSLGRQGNQPQHF.

The chain carries TRBV14 and TRBJ2-2, with D tentatively TRBD2 (6 bases). The CDR3 sequence is 14 residues long. Germline CDR1 SGHDN, CDR2 FVKESK. V lost 4 bases and J lost 7, with 13 bases in between. The CDR3, as DNA: TGTGCCAGCAGCCGTACTAGCTACGGCGGGGAGCTGTTTTTT. Its translation is CASSRTSYGGELFF.

The rearrangement uses TRBV18 and TRBJ1-5; 8 nucleotides align to TRBD1. Trimming cost V 3 bases and J 2 bases; bases outside gene matches: 0. CDR3 length: 14 residues. Germline CDR1 reads KGHSH; CDR2 reads LQKENI. The CDR3, as DNA: TGTGCCAGCTCACCGACAGGGGGCAATCAGCCCCAGCATTTT. Protein: CASSPTGGNQPQHF.

There are a few counts of this clone. The J gene is TRBJ1-2, the V gene TRBV15; D perhaps matches TRBD1 (6 bases). The CDR3 consists of 16 residues. Per the germline V gene, CDR1 is LNHNV and CDR2 is YYDKDF (reference sequence). Trimming left V 3 bases short and J 8 bases short, with 22 bases between. The CDR3 DNA sequence: TGTGCCACCAGCAGCCTTACAAGCCACAGGGAACGGGGCTACACCTTC. It translates to CATSSLTSHRERGYTF.

The gene calls are TRBV18 and TRBJ1-5; 8 positions agree with TRBD1. The CDR3 length is 14 residues. The J segment lost 5 bases and the V segment lost 5 bases, leaving 5 bases of the junction unmatched. Germline values: CDR1 KGHSH, CDR2 LQKENI. The CDR3 loop reads CASSYGQGDQPQHF. The CDR3 nucleotides read TGTGCCAGCTCATACGGACAGGGCGATCAGCCCCAGCATTTT.

The chain couples TRBV4-1 to TRBJ1-1, with 8 bases matching TRBD1. CDR1 is MGHRA, CDR2 YSYEKL, per germline. With V trimmed by 5 bases and J by 5 bases, 4 bases remained unmatched. CDR3 length equals 13 residues. CDR3 amino acids: CASSTQGVTEAFF. The CDR3 nucleotides read TGCGCCAGCAGCACACAGGGGGTAACTGAAGCTTTCTTT.

This clone has only a few counts. The rearrangement links TRBV6-6 to TRBJ1-2, with 8 bases matching TRBD1. J gave up 4 bases and V 4 bases, and 8 bases lay outside the gene matches. The CDR3 contains 15 residues. Germline assignment: CDR1 MNHNY and CDR2 SVGAGI (reference sequence). CDR3 amino acids: CASSSTTGDGYGYTF. The DNA for the CDR3 is TGTGCCAGCAGTTCGACGACAGGGGACGGCTATGGCTACACCTTC.

This chain connects TRBV19 to TRBJ1-2; TRBD1 agrees at 7 bases. CDR3 size: 15 residues. J gave up 4 bases and V 6 bases, and 11 bases lay outside the gene matches. Per the germline V gene, CDR1 is LNHDA and CDR2 is SQIVND (reference sequence). The CDR3 region has the DNA TGTGCCAGTAGCTCCCCGGGACAGCTCCGCTATGGCTACACCTTC. Its translation: CASSSPGQLRYGYTF.

This clone was seen more than once but under ten times. The V call is TRBV5-4, the J call TRBJ2-1; D might be TRBD1 (6 bases). The V and J ends lost 0 bases and 7 bases respectively, with 11 bases between them. Germline V gene data show CDR1 as SGHNT and CDR2 as YYREEE (reference sequence). CDR3 length: 14 residues. The CDR3 DNA reads as TGTGCCAGCAGCTTGGACAGGGTTAGAAATGAGCAGTTCTTC. It codes for CASSLDRVRNEQFF.

Written as DNA, the CDR3 is TGCACCAGCAGCCAAGATTTCGCGGCAGCTCCTTTTTATCAGCCCCAGCATTTT. Translating gives CTSSQDFAAAPFYQPQHF. The rearrangement links TRBV1 to TRBJ1-5. TRBV1 is termed a pseudogene. The CDR3 length is 18 residues.

This rearrangement joins TRBV29-1 to TRBJ2-1; no firm D call. Trimming pared 4 bases from V and 9 bases from J, leaving 19 bases between. This CDR3 comprises 14 residues. Germline V lookup: CDR1 SQVTM, CDR2 ANQGSEA. The CDR3 coding sequence is TGCAGCGTTGGGCGAGGCAGTTTCGTCGGTGAGCAGTTCTTC. Protein: CSVGRGSFVGEQFF.

J is TRBJ1-3 and V is TRBV6-5, with D possibly TRBD1 on 5 matching bases. The V end was cut by 7 bases, the J end by 3 bases, with 13 bases between. This CDR3 has 14 residues. Germline V lookup: CDR1 MNHEY, CDR2 SVGAGI. CDR3 region: CASKSGFGGNTIYF. As DNA, the CDR3 is TGTGCCAGCAAATCAGGGTTTGGTGGAAACACCATATATTTT.

The genes are TRBV2 and TRBJ2-7; 11 bases are a match to TRBD2. In germline, CDR1 is SNHLY, CDR2 FYNNEI. The CDR3 consists of 15 residues. V was pared by 7 bases and J by 2 bases, with 7 bases of the junction left unmatched. The CDR3 DNA follows: TGTGCCAGCAAGCTAGCGGGGGGCCTTACCTACGAGCAGTACTTC. Translating gives CASKLAGGLTYEQYF. Looking up the rest from reference TRBV2 and TRBJ2-7 gives the full variable domain: EPEVTQTPSHQVTQMGQEVILRCVPISNHLYFYWYRQILGQKVEFLVSFYNNEISEKSEIFDDQFSVERPDGSNFTLKIRSTKLEDSAMYFCASKLAGGLTYEQYFGPGTRLTVT.

This clone was counted a few times. The chain couples TRBV5-4 to TRBJ1-1; possibly TRBD1 for D (6 bases). Trimming stripped 4 bases from V and 4 bases from J, with 14 bases between. Germline V gene data show CDR1 as SGHNT and CDR2 as YYREEE (reference sequence). The CDR3 has 14 residues. CDR3 bases: TGTGCCAGCAGCACTTACAGGGAAGGCACTGAAGCTTTCTTT. Translating gives CASSTYREGTEAFF.

This chain connects TRBV5-5 to TRBJ1-2; possible D gene TRBD1, 6 bases. The CDR3 runs 15 residues. Trimming stripped 2 bases from V and 2 bases from J, with 13 bases between. Per the germline V gene, CDR1 is SGHKS and CDR2 is YYEKEE (reference sequence). The CDR3 protein is CASSLSGTSNYGYTF. Written as DNA, the CDR3 is TGTGCCAGCAGCTTATCCGGGACATCGAACTATGGCTACACCTTC. Based on the CDR3 plus reference TRBV5-5 and TRBJ1-2, the full variable domain is DAGVTQSPTHLIKTRGQQVTLRCSPISGHKSVSWYQQVLGQGPQFIFQYYEKEERGRGNFPDRFSARQFPNYSSELNVNALLLGDSALYLCASSLSGTSNYGYTFGSGTRLTVV.

This rearrangement joins TRBV27 to TRBJ2-1, with 10 bases that match TRBD2. CDR1 MNHEY and CDR2 SMNVEV come from the germline V gene (reference sequence). The CDR3 totals 14 residues. V lost 3 bases to trimming and J lost 4 bases; unmatched junction nucleotides: 0. CDR3 region: CASSFSGGYNEQFF. The CDR3 coding sequence is TGTGCCAGCAGTTTTAGCGGGGGGTACAATGAGCAGTTCTTC.

The chain recombines TRBV4-2 with TRBJ2-1; 9 bases map to TRBD2. From germline, CDR1 is LGHNA and CDR2 YNFKEQ. The trim removed 1 base at V and 9 bases at J, leaving 10 bases unmatched. CDR3 length equals 16 residues. This CDR3 is CASSQAEAGGAREQFF. The CDR3 DNA reads as TGTGCCAGCAGCCAAGCCGAGGCGGGGGGGGCTCGTGAGCAGTTCTTC.